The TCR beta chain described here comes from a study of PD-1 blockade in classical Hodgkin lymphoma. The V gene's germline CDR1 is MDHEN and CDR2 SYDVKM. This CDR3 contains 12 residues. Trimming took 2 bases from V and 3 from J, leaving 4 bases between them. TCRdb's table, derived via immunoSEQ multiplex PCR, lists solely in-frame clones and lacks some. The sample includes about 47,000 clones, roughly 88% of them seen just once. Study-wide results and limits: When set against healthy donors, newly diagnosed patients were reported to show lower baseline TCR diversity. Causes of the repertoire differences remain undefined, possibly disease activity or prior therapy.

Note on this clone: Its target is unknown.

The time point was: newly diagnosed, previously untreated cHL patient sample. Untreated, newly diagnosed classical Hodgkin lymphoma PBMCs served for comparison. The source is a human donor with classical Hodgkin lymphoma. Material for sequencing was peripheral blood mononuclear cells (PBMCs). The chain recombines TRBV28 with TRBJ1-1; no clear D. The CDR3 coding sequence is TGTGCCAGCAGTTTAGCCTACACTGAAGCTTTCTTT. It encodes CASSLAYTEAFF. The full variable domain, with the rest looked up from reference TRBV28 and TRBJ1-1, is DVKVTQSSRYLVKRTGEKVFLECVQDMDHENMFWYRQDPGLGLRLIYFSYDVKMKEKGDIPEGYSVSREKKERFSLILESASTNQTSMYLCASSLAYTEAFFGQGTRLTVV.